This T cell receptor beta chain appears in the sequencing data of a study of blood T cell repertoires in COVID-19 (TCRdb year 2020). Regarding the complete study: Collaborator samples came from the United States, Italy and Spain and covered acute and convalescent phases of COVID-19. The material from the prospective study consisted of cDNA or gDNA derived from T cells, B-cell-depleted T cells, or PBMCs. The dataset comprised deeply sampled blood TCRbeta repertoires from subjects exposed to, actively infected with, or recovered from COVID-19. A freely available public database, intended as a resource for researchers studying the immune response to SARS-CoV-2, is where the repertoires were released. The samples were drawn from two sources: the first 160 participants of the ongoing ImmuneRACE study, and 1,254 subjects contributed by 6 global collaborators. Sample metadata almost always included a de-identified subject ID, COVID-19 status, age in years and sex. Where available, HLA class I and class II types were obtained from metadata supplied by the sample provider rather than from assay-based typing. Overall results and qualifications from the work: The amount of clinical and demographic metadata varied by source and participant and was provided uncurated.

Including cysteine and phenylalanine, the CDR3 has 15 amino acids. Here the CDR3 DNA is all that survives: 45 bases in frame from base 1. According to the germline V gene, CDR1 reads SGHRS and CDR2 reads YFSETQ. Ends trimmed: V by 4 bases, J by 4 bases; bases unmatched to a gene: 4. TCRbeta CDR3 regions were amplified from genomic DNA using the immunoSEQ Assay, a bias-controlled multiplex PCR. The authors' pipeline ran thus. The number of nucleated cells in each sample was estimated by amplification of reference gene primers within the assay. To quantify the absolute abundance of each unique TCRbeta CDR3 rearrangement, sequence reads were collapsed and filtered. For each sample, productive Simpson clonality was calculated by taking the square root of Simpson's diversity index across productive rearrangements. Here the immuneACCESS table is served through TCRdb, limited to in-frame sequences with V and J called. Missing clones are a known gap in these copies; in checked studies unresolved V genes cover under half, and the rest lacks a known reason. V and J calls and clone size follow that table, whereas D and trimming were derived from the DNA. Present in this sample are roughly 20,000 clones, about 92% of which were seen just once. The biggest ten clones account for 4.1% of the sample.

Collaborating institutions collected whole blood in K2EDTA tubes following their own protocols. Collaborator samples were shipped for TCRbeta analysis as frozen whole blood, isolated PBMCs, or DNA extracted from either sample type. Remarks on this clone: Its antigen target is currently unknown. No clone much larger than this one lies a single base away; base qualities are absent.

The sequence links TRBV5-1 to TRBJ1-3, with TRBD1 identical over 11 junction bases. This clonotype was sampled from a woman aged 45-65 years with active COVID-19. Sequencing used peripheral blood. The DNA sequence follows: TGCGCCAGCAGCCAGTGGACAGGGGGCGGAAACACCATATATTTT. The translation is CASSQWTGGGNTIYF.